This T cell receptor beta chain comes out of a study of blood T cell repertoires in COVID-19. Whole-study context: Sample material is recorded as cDNA or gDNA derived from T cells, B-cell-depleted T cells, or PBMCs.

Data came from immunoSEQ multiplex PCR; TCRdb stores just in-frame clones and leaves some out. The sample comprises hundreds of thousands of clones, around 89% of which are singletons, and approximately 8.8% rests with the top ten. With 5 bases removed from V and 2 bases from J, the gap between germline ends came to 19 bases. This CDR3 has 16 amino acids. CDR1 LNHDA and CDR2 SQIVND come from the germline V gene (reference sequence). The study assigned cohorts using participant-reported clinical history. Cohort 3 donors counted as recovered after two negative PCRs, clearance, or resolved symptoms. The sequenced material came from PBMCs or T cells enriched from blood (not recorded which). V is TRBV19 and J is TRBJ2-7, with a weak D call TRBD2 (5 bases). The sequence was obtained from a middle-aged woman who had recovered from COVID-19. Written as DNA, the CDR3 is TGTGCCAGTAGTGGTGCCGGGGTAGCGAATACCTACGAGCAGTACTTC. Its translation is CASSGAGVANTYEQYF.